The 20 T cell receptor beta chains below were found in one sample sequenced in a study of OX40 agonist ivuxolimab in advanced cancers. The assay was immunoSEQ multiplex PCR, and TCRdb's table has in-frame clones only and misses some. Among roughly 48,000 clones listed, roughly nine tenths were seen once. The source was CD4+ or CD8+ T cells sorted from blood, collected in a trial of the OX40 agonist ivuxolimab. The receptors here all came from an adult with an advanced solid tumor such as melanoma, head and neck, liver or kidney cancer.

The chain couples TRBV6-6 to TRBJ1-5, with D maybe TRBD1 (5 bases). Trimming took off 4 bases at V and 6 bases at J, with 13 bases between the two ends. CDR1 is MNHNY and CDR2 is SVGAGI in the germline V gene (reference sequence). This CDR3 is built from 14 residues. The DNA for the CDR3 is TGTGCCAGCAGTTGGGCCGAGGGGACTCAGCCCCAGCATTTT. As protein: CASSWAEGTQPQHF.

This chain connects TRBV7-9 to TRBJ2-2, with 9 bases that match TRBD1. With 5 bases clipped from V and 6 bases from J, the junction kept 4 bases outside the gene matches. This CDR3 region has 14 residues. Germline values: CDR1 SEHNR, CDR2 FQNEAQ (reference sequence). DNA of the CDR3: TGTGCCAGCAGCGTACAGGGGGCCCCCGGGGAGCTGTTTTTT. Translating gives CASSVQGAPGELFF.

The CDR3 DNA is TGTGCCAGCAGCTTGGGGGGGAGGCCTAGCACAGATACGCAGTATTTT. This encodes CASSLGGRPSTDTQYF. The chain recombines TRBV5-4 with TRBJ2-3, with D perhaps matching TRBD2 (6 bases). The CDR3 has 16 residues. Trimming left V 0 bases short and J 0 bases short, with 11 bases between. Germline CDR1 SGHNT, CDR2 YYREEE (reference sequence).

V usage is TRBV7-7 and J usage is TRBJ1-6, with no clear D. The CDR3 consists of 16 residues. V was trimmed by 1 base and J by 8 bases, leaving 15 bases between them. Germline lookup yields CDR1 SSHAT and CDR2 FNYEAQ (reference sequence). The CDR3, as DNA: TGTGCCAGCAGCTTAGAGGCCGGGTGGCGGCATTCACCCCTCCACTTT. Protein: CASSLEAGWRHSPLHF.

The chain's CDR3 is CASSYGSLGEKLFF. The CDR3 DNA reads as TGTGCCAGCAGTTACGGGTCCCTTGGGGAAAAACTGTTTTTT. The V and J genes are TRBV6-5 and TRBJ1-4; D remains ambiguous. Germline V CDR1 and CDR2: MNHEY, SVGAGI. The CDR3 totals 14 residues. V gave up 2 bases and J gave up 8 bases, with 12 bases separating them.

The rearrangement joins TRBV27 to TRBJ2-5, with 8 bases that match TRBD1. With V trimmed by 8 bases and J by 5 bases, 16 bases remained unmatched. CDR1 MNHEY and CDR2 SMNVEV come from the germline V gene (reference sequence). The CDR3 extends over 16 amino acids. CDR3 amino acids: CASRKGTGVPRETQYF. The CDR3 region has the DNA TGTGCCAGCCGGAAAGGGACAGGAGTCCCCCGGGAGACCCAGTACTTC.

V usage is TRBV5-1 and J usage is TRBJ1-2; D may be TRBD1 (5 bases). V lost 0 bases to trimming and J lost 5 bases, with 11 bases between them. CDR1 is SGHRS and CDR2 is YFSETQ in the germline V gene. This CDR3 has 14 residues. CDR3 nucleotides: TGCGCCAGCAGCTTGGGGAGGGGAAGATATGGCTACACCTTC. The encoded protein is CASSLGRGRYGYTF.

The J gene is TRBJ2-5, the V gene TRBV15, with TRBD1 matching 10 bases. V lost 4 bases and J lost 0; bases outside the gene matches: 8. This CDR3 has 17 residues. Germline V gene data show CDR1 as LNHNV and CDR2 as YYDKDF (reference sequence). The chain's CDR3 is CATSKTRDRGHQETQYF. Here the CDR3 DNA reads TGTGCCACCAGCAAGACCCGGGACAGGGGCCACCAAGAGACCCAGTACTTC.

The chain links TRBV5-1 to TRBJ1-6, with D possibly matching TRBD1 (6 bases). This CDR3 has 19 amino acids. CDR1 SGHRS and CDR2 YFSETQ come from the germline V gene. V shed 7 bases and J shed 6 bases, with 29 bases lying between them. In DNA, the CDR3 is TGCGCCAGCTCCCTCGGTCGAAGACAGGCCGTAACGACTAATTCACCCCTCCACTTT. Translated, it gives CASSLGRRQAVTTNSPLHF.

The chain has TRBV6-6 and TRBJ2-2; D is ambiguous. CDR3 size: 15 residues. V lost 5 bases, J lost 5 bases, and 15 bases lay in between. Germline CDR1 is MNHNY and CDR2 is SVGAGI (reference sequence). The CDR3 sequence is CASSPTLAGTGELFF. DNA of the CDR3: TGTGCCAGCAGTCCAACCTTGGCTGGAACCGGGGAGCTGTTTTTT.

The chain carries TRBV20-1 and TRBJ1-1, with D possibly being TRBD1 (5 bases). The V and J ends lost 2 bases and 6 bases respectively, with 7 bases between them. The CDR3 spans 11 residues. Germline CDR1 and CDR2: DFQATT and SNEGSKA (reference sequence). CDR3 in DNA: TGCAGTGCTAGATTGGGGGCTGAAGCTTTCTTT. Translation gives CSARLGAEAFF.

This chain uses TRBV6-1 with TRBJ1-3, with D hard to call. Germline V gene sequence: CDR1 MNHNS, CDR2 SASEGT. V lost 2 bases to trimming and J lost 3 bases, with 2 bases between them. CDR3 length equals 12 residues. CDR3 in DNA: TGTGCCAGCAGTGAATTTGGAAACACCATATATTTT. Its protein is CASSEFGNTIYF.

The chain employs TRBV7-9 and TRBJ2-7; 10 bases are a match to TRBD1. This CDR3 region has 13 residues. Unmatched junction bases numbered 4, after V lost 4 bases and J lost 7 bases. Germline CDR1 is SEHNR and CDR2 is FQNEAQ (reference sequence). The CDR3 bases are TGTGCCAGCAGCTCGGACAGGGGGAGGGAGCAGTACTTC. Translated: CASSSDRGREQYF.

The table lists this clone with a count of one. V usage is TRBV11-3 and J usage is TRBJ2-2, with D hard to call. CDR3 size: 17 residues. CDR1 and CDR2 from the germline V gene are SGHNT and YENEEA. Between the trimmed V and J ends, which lost 5 bases and 3 bases, there was a span of 19 bases. The CDR3 DNA reads as TGTGCCAGCAGCCACACGACCGACATCCATGACACCGGGGAGCTGTTTTTT. Amino acid sequence: CASSHTTDIHDTGELFF.

This chain uses TRBV5-4 with TRBJ2-5, with 10 nucleotides matching TRBD2. The CDR3 sequence is 16 residues long. CDR1 and CDR2 from the germline V gene are SGHNT and YYREEE (reference sequence). The J segment lost 4 bases and the V segment lost 2 bases, leaving 8 bases of the junction unmatched. This CDR3 reads CASSFVGLAEPETQYF. The CDR3 nucleotides read TGTGCCAGCAGCTTTGTAGGACTAGCGGAACCAGAGACCCAGTACTTC.

The chain links TRBV6-4 to TRBJ2-1; D uncertain. V was shortened by 3 bases and J by 4 bases, with 13 bases between the two germline ends. Germline V gene lookup returns CDR1 MRHNA and CDR2 SNTAGT. The CDR3 runs 15 residues. CDR3 sequence: CASSESRFSYNEQFF. CDR3 DNA: TGTGCCAGCAGTGAGTCACGGTTCTCGTACAATGAGCAGTTCTTC.

This clone showed up just a few times. The V call is TRBV5-5, the J call TRBJ1-5; D is possibly TRBD1 (5 bases). Germline V gene lookup returns CDR1 SGHKS and CDR2 YYEKEE (reference sequence). The CDR3 is 14 amino acids. Trimming cost V 2 bases and J 7 bases, with 13 bases left between them. The CDR3: CASSFQDKPQPQHF. The CDR3, as DNA: TGTGCCAGCAGCTTTCAGGACAAACCACAGCCCCAGCATTTT.

This chain connects TRBV19 to TRBJ1-4; no definite D call. Germline CDR1 LNHDA, CDR2 SQIVND (reference sequence). CDR3 length equals 13 residues. Trimming stripped 10 bases from V and 6 bases from J, with 15 bases between. The DNA for the CDR3 is TGTGCCACCACGAGGAGTTTCGATGAAAAACTGTTTTTT. It is translated as CATTRSFDEKLFF.

The rearrangement uses TRBV10-1 and TRBJ1-1; D may be TRBD1 (5 bases). Trimming took off 2 bases at V and 3 bases at J, with 7 bases between the two ends. This CDR3 spans 13 amino acids. CDR1 and CDR2 (germline): WNHNN, SYGVQD (reference sequence). CDR3 sequence: CASSEQGYTEAFF. The CDR3 region has the DNA TGCGCCAGCAGTGAGCAGGGATACACTGAAGCTTTCTTT.

The chain links TRBV11-2 to TRBJ1-4; D unclear. The V end lost 1 base, the J end lost 5 bases, and 8 bases lay between the germline ends. The CDR3 is made up of 14 amino acids. CDR1 and CDR2 from the germline V gene are SGHAT and FQNNGV. The CDR3 loop is CASSLGRRNEKLFF. DNA of the CDR3: TGTGCCAGCAGCTTAGGTCGTCGAAATGAAAAACTGTTTTTT.